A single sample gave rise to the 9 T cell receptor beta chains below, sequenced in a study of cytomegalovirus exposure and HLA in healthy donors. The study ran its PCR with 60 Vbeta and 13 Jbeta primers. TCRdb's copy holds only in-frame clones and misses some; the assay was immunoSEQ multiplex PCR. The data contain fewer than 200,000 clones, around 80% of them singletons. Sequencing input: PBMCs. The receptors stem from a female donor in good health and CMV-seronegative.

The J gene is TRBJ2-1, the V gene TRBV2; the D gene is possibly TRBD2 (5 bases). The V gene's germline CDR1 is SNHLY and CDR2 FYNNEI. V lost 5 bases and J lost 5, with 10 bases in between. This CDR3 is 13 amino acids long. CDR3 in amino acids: CASSWTENNEQFF. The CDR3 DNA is TGTGCCAGCAGTTGGACTGAAAACAATGAGCAGTTCTTC.

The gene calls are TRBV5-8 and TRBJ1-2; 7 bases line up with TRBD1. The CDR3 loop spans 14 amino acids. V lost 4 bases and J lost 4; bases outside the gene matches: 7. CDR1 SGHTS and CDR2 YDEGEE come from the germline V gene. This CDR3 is CASSGQTGFYGYTF. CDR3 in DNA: TGTGCCAGCAGCGGCCAGACAGGGTTCTATGGCTACACCTTC.

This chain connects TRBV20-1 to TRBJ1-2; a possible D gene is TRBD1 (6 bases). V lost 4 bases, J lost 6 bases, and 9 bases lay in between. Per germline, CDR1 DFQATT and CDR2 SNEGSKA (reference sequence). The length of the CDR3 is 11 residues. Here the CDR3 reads CSATGQNGYTF. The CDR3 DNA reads TGCAGTGCTACCGGACAGAATGGCTACACCTTC.

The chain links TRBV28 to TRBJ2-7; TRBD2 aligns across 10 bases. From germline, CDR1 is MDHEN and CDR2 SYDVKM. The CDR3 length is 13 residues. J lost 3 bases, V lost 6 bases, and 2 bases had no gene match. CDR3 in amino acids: CASRASGSYEQYF. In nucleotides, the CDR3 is TGTGCCAGCAGGGCTAGCGGGAGCTACGAGCAGTACTTC.

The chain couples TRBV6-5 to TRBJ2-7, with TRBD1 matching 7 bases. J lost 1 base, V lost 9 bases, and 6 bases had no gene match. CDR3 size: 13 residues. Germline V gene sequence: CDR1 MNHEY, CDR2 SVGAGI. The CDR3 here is CASRGLDSYEQYF. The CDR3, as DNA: TGTGCCAGTAGGGGGCTCGATTCCTACGAGCAGTACTTC.

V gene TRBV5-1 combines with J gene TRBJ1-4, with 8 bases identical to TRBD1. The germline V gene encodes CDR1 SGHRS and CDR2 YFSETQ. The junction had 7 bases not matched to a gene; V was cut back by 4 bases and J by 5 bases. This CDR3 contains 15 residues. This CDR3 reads CASSGSQGGNEKLFF. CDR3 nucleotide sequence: TGCGCCAGCAGCGGATCACAGGGGGGGAATGAAAAACTGTTTTTT.

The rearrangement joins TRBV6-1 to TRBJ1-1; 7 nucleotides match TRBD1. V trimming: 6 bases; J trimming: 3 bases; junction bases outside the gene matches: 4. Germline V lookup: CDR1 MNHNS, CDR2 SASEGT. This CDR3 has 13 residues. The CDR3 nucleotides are TGTGCCAGCAGGGAGGGGGCTGACACTGAAGCTTTCTTT. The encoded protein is CASREGADTEAFF.

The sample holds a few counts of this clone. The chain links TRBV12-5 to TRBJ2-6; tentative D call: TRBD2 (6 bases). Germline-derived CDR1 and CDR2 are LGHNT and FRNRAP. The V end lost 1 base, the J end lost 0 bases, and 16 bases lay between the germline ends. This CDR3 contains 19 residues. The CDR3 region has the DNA TGTGCTAGTGGTTTGGGAAGACTAGTCCCAGGCTCTGGGGCCAACGTCCTGACTTTC. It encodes CASGLGRLVPGSGANVLTF. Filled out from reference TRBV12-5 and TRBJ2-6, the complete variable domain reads DARVTQTPRHKVTEMGQEVTMRCQPILGHNTVFWYRQTMMQGLELLAYFRNRAPLDDSGMPKDRFSAEMPDATLATLKIQPSEPRDSAVYFCASGLGRLVPGSGANVLTFGAGSRLTVL.

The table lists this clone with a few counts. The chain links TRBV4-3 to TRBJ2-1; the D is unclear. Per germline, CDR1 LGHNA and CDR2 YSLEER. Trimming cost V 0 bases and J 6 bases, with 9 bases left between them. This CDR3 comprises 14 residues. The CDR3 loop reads CASSQDLASNEQFF. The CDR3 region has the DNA TGCGCCAGCAGCCAAGATCTGGCCTCCAATGAGCAGTTCTTC.